The 22 T cell receptor beta chains below all came from one sample that was sequenced in a study of cytomegalovirus exposure and HLA in healthy donors. The protocol was immunoSEQ multiplex PCR, while the TCRdb copy is restricted to in-frame clones and leaves out a portion. The table lists 110,000 to 150,000 clones, about 87% of them singletons. The sequenced material came from PBMCs. These receptor sequences come from a woman aged 30 to 39 in good health and CMV-seropositive.

V usage is TRBV7-6 and J usage is TRBJ2-3; tentatively, D is TRBD2 (6 bases). The ends were cut back, 5 bases at V and 3 bases at J, with 15 bases in the middle. This CDR3 spans 15 amino acids. Germline assignment: CDR1 SGHVS and CDR2 FNYEAQ. The CDR3 loop is CASSPWGGGTDTQYF. The CDR3 DNA reads as TGTGCCAGCAGCCCGTGGGGAGGAGGTACAGATACGCAGTATTTT.

The V call is TRBV7-2, the J call TRBJ2-3, with 12 bases fitting TRBD2. CDR1 is SGHTA, CDR2 FQGNSA, per germline. Trimming at V came to 5 bases and at J to 2 bases, leaving 5 bases not matched to a gene. The CDR3 runs to 16 residues. The CDR3 DNA follows: TGTGCCAGCAGCGAGACTAGCGGGGGCACCACAGATACGCAGTATTTT. Amino acid sequence: CASSETSGGTTDTQYF. Variable domain in full (rest from reference TRBV7-2 and TRBJ2-3): GAGVSQSPSNKVTEKGKDVELRCDPISGHTALYWYRQSLGQGLEFLIYFQGNSAPDKSGLPSDRFSAERTGGSVSTLTIQRTQQEDSAVYLCASSETSGGTTDTQYFGPGTRLTVL.

The chain carries TRBV2 and TRBJ2-5; D is unresolved. Trimming shortened V by 1 base and J by 0 bases, and 9 bases separated the two germline ends. The CDR3 loop spans 15 amino acids. Germline CDR1 SNHLY, CDR2 FYNNEI. CDR3 coding DNA: TGTGCCAGCAGTGAAGTCGGTTGGTACCAAGAGACCCAGTACTTC. Amino acid sequence: CASSEVGWYQETQYF.

This chain joins TRBV6-6 and TRBJ1-2, with 8 bases lining up with TRBD1. V dropped 2 bases and J dropped 7; count of bases not matched to a gene: 12. Germline CDR1 reads MNHNY; CDR2 reads SVGAGI (reference sequence). The CDR3 spans 16 residues. The CDR3 loop reads CASSYRDRRTGGGYTF. Here the CDR3 DNA reads TGTGCCAGCAGTTACCGGGACAGGCGGACCGGGGGTGGCTACACCTTC.

This clone was observed once. The V gene is TRBV5-1, the J gene TRBJ2-1, with 11 bases matching TRBD1. The CDR3 is 16 amino acids. V dropped 0 bases and J dropped 7; count of bases not matched to a gene: 6. Germline V CDR1 and CDR2: SGHRS, YFSETQ. The CDR3 sequence: CASSLVGTGGGNEQFF. DNA of the CDR3: TGCGCCAGCAGCTTGGTTGGGACAGGGGGAGGGAATGAGCAGTTCTTC.

The chain recombines TRBV13 with TRBJ1-3, with 8 bases that match TRBD1. Germline CDR1 reads PRHDT; CDR2 reads FYEKMQ (reference sequence). V lost 5 bases to trimming and J lost 1 base; unmatched junction nucleotides: 7. The CDR3 loop spans 16 amino acids. CDR3 bases: TGTGCCAGCAGCCTACAGGGGGGCCGTTCTGGAAACACCATATATTTT. Protein product: CASSLQGGRSGNTIYF.

The rearrangement uses TRBV27 and TRBJ2-1; D possibly corresponds to TRBD1 (5 bases). The CDR3 spans 15 residues. CDR1 is MNHEY and CDR2 is SMNVEV in the germline V gene (reference sequence). Trimming stripped 5 bases from V and 2 bases from J, with 13 bases between. The CDR3, as DNA: TGTGCCAGCAGTGCAGGGTTTGTCGCCTACAATGAGCAGTTCTTC. Translating gives CASSAGFVAYNEQFF.

V usage is TRBV7-9 and J usage is TRBJ2-7; TRBD2 matches at 12 bases. The CDR3 is 17 residues long. CDR1 is SEHNR and CDR2 is FQNEAQ in the germline V gene (reference sequence). The J segment lost 1 base and the V segment lost 5 bases, leaving 9 bases of the junction unmatched. Written as DNA, the CDR3 is TGTGCCAGCAGCCCATTGACTAGCGGGGGCCTTTCCTACGAGCAGTACTTC. This sequence encodes CASSPLTSGGLSYEQYF.

The chain has TRBV5-1 and TRBJ2-5; the D gene is possibly TRBD1 (6 bases). V was trimmed by 4 bases and J by 2 bases, leaving 15 bases between them. Germline CDR1 reads SGHRS; CDR2 reads YFSETQ. CDR3 size: 15 residues. DNA of the CDR3: TGCGCCAGCAGCACCCAGCCCGGGACACAAGAGACCCAGTACTTC. The encoded protein is CASSTQPGTQETQYF.

The chain has TRBV10-2 and TRBJ2-7; the match to TRBD2 covers 7 bases. Per the germline V gene, CDR1 is WSHSY and CDR2 is SAAADI. The J segment lost 3 bases and the V segment lost 2 bases, leaving 1 base of the junction unmatched. There are 13 residues in the CDR3. The chain's CDR3 is CASSEGEGYEQYF. The CDR3 bases are TGCGCCAGCAGTGAGGGGGAGGGCTACGAGCAGTACTTC.

This chain uses TRBV2 with TRBJ2-2; D might be TRBD2 (5 bases). The germline V gene encodes CDR1 SNHLY and CDR2 FYNNEI. There are 16 residues in the CDR3. Between the trimmed V and J ends, which lost 4 bases and 0 bases, there was a span of 12 bases. CDR3 DNA: TGTGCCAGCAGTGCTCCAGGAGGTTCGAACACCGGGGAGCTGTTTTTT. Protein product: CASSAPGGSNTGELFF.

The chain recombines TRBV5-4 with TRBJ2-3; TRBD2 agrees at 10 bases. CDR3 length: 16 amino acids. V shed 5 bases, J shed 1 base, and the junction held 7 bases outside the gene matches. Looked up from germline, CDR1 is SGHNT and CDR2 is YYREEE (reference sequence). DNA of the CDR3: TGTGCCAGCAGTCCAGAACTAGCGGGGCGCACAGATACGCAGTATTTT. Translating gives CASSPELAGRTDTQYF.

The CDR3 sequence: CASSIAGGLRGGYTF. Here the CDR3 DNA reads TGTGCCAGTAGTATCGCCGGGGGTCTCCGGGGTGGCTACACCTTC. The chain uses TRBV19 and TRBJ1-2; the D gene is possibly TRBD1 (5 bases). Germline lookup yields CDR1 LNHDA and CDR2 SQIVND (reference sequence). CDR3 size: 15 residues. V gave up 3 bases and J gave up 7 bases, with 18 bases separating them.

CDR3 sequence (DNA): TGTGCCAGCAGTGGTGTGGGACTAGCGGGATTCTCCTACAATGAGCAGTTCTTC. Its protein is CASSGVGLAGFSYNEQFF. The V call is TRBV2, the J call TRBJ2-1; 13 bases align to TRBD2. The CDR3 has 18 amino acids. Germline V gene data show CDR1 as SNHLY and CDR2 as FYNNEI. J was trimmed by 0 bases and V by 4 bases; bases with no gene match: 6.

This chain uses TRBV5-1 with TRBJ1-4, with D unresolved. Germline values: CDR1 SGHRS, CDR2 YFSETQ. The germline V and J ends were trimmed by 4 bases and 7 bases, with 20 bases remaining between them. The CDR3 contains 16 residues. As DNA, the CDR3 is TGCGCCAGCAGCATGGGAGGTGCCACCGCTTTTGAAAAACTGTTTTTT. It yields the protein CASSMGGATAFEKLFF. Drawing the rest from reference TRBV5-1 and TRBJ1-4, the complete variable domain is KAGVTQTPRYLIKTRGQQVTLSCSPISGHRSVSWYQQTPGQGLQFLFEYFSETQRNKGNFPGRFSGRQFSNSRSEMNVSTLELGDSALYLCASSMGGATAFEKLFFGSGTQLSVL.

The rearrangement joins TRBV4-1 to TRBJ2-2; no definite D call. This CDR3 has 14 amino acids. The germline V gene has CDR1 MGHRA and CDR2 YSYEKL. With 4 bases removed from V and 0 bases from J, the gap between germline ends came to 6 bases. CDR3 sequence reads: CASSPTPNTGELFF. For the CDR3, the DNA is TGCGCCAGCAGCCCGACTCCGAACACCGGGGAGCTGTTTTTT.

The V and J genes are TRBV4-1 and TRBJ1-1; 10 nucleotides align to TRBD1. The CDR3 consists of 16 residues. The V gene's germline CDR1 is MGHRA and CDR2 YSYEKL. V dropped 2 bases and J dropped 10; count of bases not matched to a gene: 13. The CDR3 bases are TGCGCCAGCAGCCAAAAATGGGGCGGGACAGGGGACCGAGCTTTCTTT. As protein: CASSQKWGGTGDRAFF.

This chain joins TRBV5-1 and TRBJ2-7; maybe TRBD1 (7 bases). V dropped 4 bases and J dropped 2 bases, with 16 bases sitting between them. Germline V CDR1 and CDR2: SGHRS, YFSETQ. There are 15 residues in the CDR3. CDR3 sequence (DNA): TGCGCCAGCAGCCACGGGGCGGGACAGACCTACGAGCAGTACTTC. Protein product: CASSHGAGQTYEQYF. Variable domain in full (rest from reference TRBV5-1 and TRBJ2-7): KAGVTQTPRYLIKTRGQQVTLSCSPISGHRSVSWYQQTPGQGLQFLFEYFSETQRNKGNFPGRFSGRQFSNSRSEMNVSTLELGDSALYLCASSHGAGQTYEQYFGPGTRLTVT.

The chain is built from TRBV5-6 and TRBJ1-6, with 9 positions matching TRBD1. Germline V gene sequence: CDR1 SGHDT, CDR2 YYEEEE. V shed 3 bases and J 7 bases; nucleotides not matched to a gene: 5. The CDR3 loop spans 15 amino acids. In nucleotides, the CDR3 is TGTGCCAGCAGCTACAGGGGGCTGGGGAATTCACCCCTCCACTTT. Amino acid sequence: CASSYRGLGNSPLHF.

The chain is built from TRBV5-4 and TRBJ1-1; 8 positions match TRBD1. Trimming cost V 0 bases and J 1 base; bases outside gene matches: 8. The V gene's germline CDR1 is SGHNT and CDR2 YYREEE (reference sequence). The CDR3 totals 17 residues. Here the CDR3 DNA reads TGTGCCAGCAGCTTGGGGCGGGGGACAGGAGGGAACACTGAAGCTTTCTTT. Residues: CASSLGRGTGGNTEAFF.

V and J are TRBV29-1 and TRBJ2-3, with 12 bases that match TRBD2. The CDR3 is 15 residues long. V lost 7 bases and J lost 1; bases outside the gene matches: 6. Germline loops: CDR1 SQVTM, CDR2 ANQGSEA. The CDR3 reads CSASSGRVRTDTQYF. CDR3 in DNA: TGCAGCGCGTCTAGCGGGAGGGTGCGCACAGATACGCAGTATTTT.

This chain joins TRBV5-4 and TRBJ1-6; 9 bases agree with TRBD1. Germline trimming cut 3 bases from V and 9 bases from J; bases unmatched to any gene: 7. Per germline, CDR1 SGHNT and CDR2 YYREEE (reference sequence). CDR3 length equals 15 residues. DNA of the CDR3: TGTGCCAGCAGCTCACCCGACAGGGGGGTTTCACCCCTCCACTTT. Residues: CASSSPDRGVSPLHF.